This T cell receptor (beta chain) was retrieved from a study of blood T cell repertoires in COVID-19. Study details: COVID-19 samples, acute and convalescent, were from the United States, Italy and Spain. The analysed material was cDNA or gDNA that came from T cells, B-cell-depleted T cells, or PBMCs.

Per the study methods: Reference gene primer amplification gave estimated nucleated cell counts. Generated by immunoSEQ multiplex PCR, the TCRdb table keeps only in-frame clones and is missing some. V and J calls and clone size come straight from that table; D and trimming were deduced from the DNA. The data hold around 400,000 clones, with about 90% observed a single time. CDR3 length: 12 residues. V dropped 0 bases and J dropped 10; count of bases not matched to a gene: 1. Per the germline V gene, CDR1 is SGHDT and CDR2 is YYEEEE. The chain carries TRBV5-6 and TRBJ2-3; 8 bases are a match to TRBD1. This receptor was obtained from a woman aged 55-75 years with COVID-19, enrolled during active disease. Input material: peripheral blood. CDR3 amino acids: CASSLGTGSQYF. DNA of the CDR3: TGTGCCAGCAGCTTGGGGACAGGGTCGCAGTATTTT.